This TCR beta chain was found in a study of PD-1 blockade in classical Hodgkin lymphoma. The wider study: Patients were infused with nivolumab 3 mg/kg every 2 weeks. Study-wide results and limits: Newly diagnosed patients reportedly trailed healthy donors in baseline TCR diversity. A significant rise in TCR diversity was seen by C4D1 for CD4+ cells but not for CD8+ cells.

With 5 bases removed from V and 8 bases from J, the gap between germline ends came to 13 bases. Germline CDR1 SEHNR, CDR2 FQNEAQ (reference sequence). The CDR3 runs to 13 residues. Following autologous stem cell transplantation, relapse occurred in every patient, and exposure to brentuximab vedotin varied. By magnetic negative selection, CD8+ T cells were isolated from the thawed PBMCs. Relapsed/refractory classical Hodgkin lymphoma patients had complete, partial or progressive responses. In regard to this clone: Its antigen remains unknown.

Using immunoSEQ multiplex PCR, the repertoire was profiled, and TCRdb retains in-frame clones only, with some absent. This sample has about 13,000 clones, with roughly 84% found just once. V gene TRBV7-9 combines with J gene TRBJ2-1, with D uncertain. Specimen: CD8+ T cells from blood, collected at baseline. The TCR was taken from a human donor with classical Hodgkin lymphoma. The CDR3 bases are TGTGCCAGCAGCCCCCGGACGAACGATGAGCAGTTCTTC. Translated, it gives CASSPRTNDEQFF.